These 12 T cell receptor beta chains were all obtained from the same sample, sequenced in a study of blood T cell repertoires in COVID-19. Sequencing used immunoSEQ multiplex PCR; TCRdb keeps in-frame clones, though not all of them. This sample yields 130,000 to 150,000 clones, of which approximately 84% are seen a single time; about 5.5% belongs to the top ten. Specimen: PBMCs or T cells enriched from blood (not recorded which). Source of these receptors: a man aged 40-50 years with acute COVID-19.

The chain joins TRBV2 to TRBJ1-6; D is undetermined. Per germline, CDR1 SNHLY and CDR2 FYNNEI. The CDR3 runs 14 residues. V was shortened by 4 bases and J by 7 bases, with 11 bases between the two germline ends. CDR3 protein: CASSVGRRNSPLHF. CDR3 coding DNA: TGTGCCAGCAGTGTGGGCAGGAGGAATTCACCCCTCCACTTT.

This clone was observed a handful of times. The chain carries TRBV19 and TRBJ1-5, with D unresolved. This CDR3 is 14 amino acids long. Germline V gene sequence: CDR1 LNHDA, CDR2 SQIVND (reference sequence). V was pared by 2 bases and J by 4 bases, with 9 bases between. CDR3 coding DNA: TGTGCCAGTAGTATACGGGGTGGGAATCAGCCCCAGCATTTT. Its translation: CASSIRGGNQPQHF.

The chain couples TRBV11-2 to TRBJ2-1; D might be TRBD2 (6 bases). This CDR3 spans 15 amino acids. Trimming took off 1 base at V and 8 bases at J, with 15 bases between the two ends. Germline V gene data show CDR1 as SGHAT and CDR2 as FQNNGV. The CDR3 region is CASSLALALGDEQFF. CDR3 DNA sequence: TGTGCCAGCAGCTTAGCACTAGCTCTAGGGGATGAGCAGTTCTTC.

The V and J genes are TRBV6-5 and TRBJ1-5; 7 positions match TRBD1. The trim removed 6 bases at V and 1 base at J, leaving 6 bases unmatched. The CDR3 extends over 15 amino acids. CDR1 and CDR2 (germline): MNHEY, SVGAGI. CDR3 bases: TGTGCCAGCAGCCAGGGGGGAGTGAGCAATCAGCCCCAGCATTTT. Its translation: CASSQGGVSNQPQHF.

The V call is TRBV12-3 or TRBV12-4, the J call TRBJ1-1, with TRBD1 matching 7 bases. CDR3 length: 12 amino acids. V gave up 6 bases and J gave up 7 bases; unmatched junction bases: 5. In nucleotides, the CDR3 is TGTGCCAGCAGGGCGACAGGGCTTGAAGCTTTCTTT. Translation gives CASRATGLEAFF.

J is TRBJ1-5 and V is TRBV10-3, with D tentatively TRBD1 (5 bases). V shed 10 bases and J shed 3 bases, with 19 bases lying between them. CDR3 length: 15 amino acids. Germline V CDR1 and CDR2: ENHRY, SYGVKD. CDR3 loop: CASLGPQEPNQPQHF. The CDR3 coding sequence is TGTGCCAGTCTAGGGCCACAGGAGCCCAATCAGCCCCAGCATTTT.

The genes are TRBV4-1 and TRBJ1-1; D not certain. The CDR3 has 13 residues. With 4 bases removed from V and 3 bases from J, the gap between germline ends came to 9 bases. Germline CDR1 reads MGHRA; CDR2 reads YSYEKL. This CDR3 reads CASSRKLDTEAFF. The CDR3 DNA follows: TGCGCCAGCAGCCGAAAACTGGACACTGAAGCTTTCTTT.

The CDR3 reads CASSSLGFSSNQPQHF. The CDR3 DNA follows: TGTGCCAGCAGTTCCCTCGGGTTCTCGAGCAATCAGCCCCAGCATTTT. This rearrangement joins TRBV28 to TRBJ1-5; no clear D. Between the trimmed V and J ends, which lost 4 bases and 1 base, there was a span of 14 bases. Germline CDR1 reads MDHEN; CDR2 reads SYDVKM. This CDR3 spans 16 amino acids.

The chain joins TRBV5-1 to TRBJ2-3, with TRBD2 identical over 8 bases. Unmatched junction bases numbered 7, after V lost 4 bases and J lost 3 bases. Germline V CDR1 and CDR2: SGHRS, YFSETQ. This CDR3 region has 15 residues. The CDR3 sequence: CASSPQAGETDTQYF. The CDR3 coding sequence is TGCGCCAGCAGCCCCCAAGCGGGAGAGACAGATACGCAGTATTTT.

The chain employs TRBV20-1 and TRBJ2-7; D gene unclear. In germline, CDR1 is DFQATT, CDR2 SNEGSKA (reference sequence). Trimming stripped 6 bases from V and 6 bases from J, with 12 bases between. The CDR3 extends over 11 amino acids. CDR3 sequence reads: CSAILTREQYF. DNA for the CDR3: TGCAGTGCGATACTGACACGCGAGCAGTACTTC.

This clone is deemed large. The chain employs TRBV7-9 and TRBJ2-2, with D possibly being TRBD1 (6 bases). Germline assignment: CDR1 SEHNR and CDR2 FQNEAQ (reference sequence). V dropped 1 base and J dropped 3 bases, with 9 bases sitting between them. The CDR3 extends over 15 amino acids. CDR3 amino acids: CASSLGGQDTGELFF. Here the CDR3 DNA reads TGTGCCAGCAGCTTAGGGGGACAAGACACCGGGGAGCTGTTTTTT.

V is TRBV28 and J is TRBJ2-1; TRBD2 might be the D (5 bases). CDR3 length: 12 residues. V lost 5 bases and J 6 bases, leaving 8 bases between the germline ends. Per germline, CDR1 MDHEN and CDR2 SYDVKM. CDR3 in DNA: TGTGCCAGCAGTCCGGGGATCAATGAGCAGTTCTTC. Encoded protein: CASSPGINEQFF.